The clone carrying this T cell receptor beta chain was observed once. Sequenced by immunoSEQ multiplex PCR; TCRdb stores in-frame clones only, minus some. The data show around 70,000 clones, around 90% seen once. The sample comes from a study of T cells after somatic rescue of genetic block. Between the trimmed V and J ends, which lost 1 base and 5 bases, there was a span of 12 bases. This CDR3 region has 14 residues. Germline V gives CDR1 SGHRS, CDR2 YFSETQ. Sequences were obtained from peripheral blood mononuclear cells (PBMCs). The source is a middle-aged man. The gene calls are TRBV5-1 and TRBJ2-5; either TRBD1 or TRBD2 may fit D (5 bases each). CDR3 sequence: CASSLYRDRETQYF. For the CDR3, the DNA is TGCGCCAGCAGCTTGTACCGGGACCGGGAGACCCAGTACTTC.